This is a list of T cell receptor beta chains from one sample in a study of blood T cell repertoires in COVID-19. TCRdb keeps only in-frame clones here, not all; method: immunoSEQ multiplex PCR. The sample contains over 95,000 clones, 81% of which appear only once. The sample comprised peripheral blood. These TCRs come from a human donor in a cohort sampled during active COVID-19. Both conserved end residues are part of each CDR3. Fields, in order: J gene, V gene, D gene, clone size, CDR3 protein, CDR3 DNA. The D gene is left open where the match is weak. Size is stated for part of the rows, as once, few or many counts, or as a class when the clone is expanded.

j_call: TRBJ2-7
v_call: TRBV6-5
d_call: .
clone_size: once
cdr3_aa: CASSSPGSSYEQYF
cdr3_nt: TGTGCCAGCAGTTCCCCAGGTAGCTCCTACGAGCAGTACTTC

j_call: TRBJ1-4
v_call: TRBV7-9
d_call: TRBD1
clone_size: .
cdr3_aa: CASSPGQVASNEKLFF
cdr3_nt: TGTGCCAGCAGCCCCGGACAGGTAGCTTCTAATGAAAAACTGTTTTTT

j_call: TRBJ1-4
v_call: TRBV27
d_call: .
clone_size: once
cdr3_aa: CASSLFGVGRNEKLFF
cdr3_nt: TGTGCCAGCAGTTTATTCGGGGTTGGAAGGAATGAAAAACTGTTTTTT

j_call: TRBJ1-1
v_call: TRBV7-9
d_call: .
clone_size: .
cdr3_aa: CASSYGQTLNTEAFF
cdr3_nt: TGTGCCAGCAGCTACGGACAGACGTTGAACACTGAAGCTTTCTTT

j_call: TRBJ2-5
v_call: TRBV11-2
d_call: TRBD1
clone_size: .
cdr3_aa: CASSSGTGGETQYF
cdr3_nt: TGTGCCAGCAGCTCCGGGACAGGGGGAGAGACCCAGTACTTC

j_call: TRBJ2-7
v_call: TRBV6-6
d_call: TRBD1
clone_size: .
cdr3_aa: CASRIDRGTGSYEQYF
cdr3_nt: TGTGCCAGCAGAATCGACCGCGGGACAGGGTCCTACGAGCAGTACTTC

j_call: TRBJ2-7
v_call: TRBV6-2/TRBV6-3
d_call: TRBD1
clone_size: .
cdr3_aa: CASSTRRQGSSYEQYF
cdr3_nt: TGTGCCAGCAGTACCCGTCGACAGGGGAGCTCCTACGAGCAGTACTTC

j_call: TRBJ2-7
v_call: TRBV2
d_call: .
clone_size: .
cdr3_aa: CASSHPFRGNEQYF
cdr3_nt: TGTGCCAGCAGCCACCCGTTCCGGGGGAACGAGCAGTACTTC

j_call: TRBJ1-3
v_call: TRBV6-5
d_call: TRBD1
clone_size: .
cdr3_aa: CASSYGGQGTGNTIYF
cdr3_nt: TGTGCCAGCAGTTACGGGGGACAGGGGACTGGAAACACCATATATTTT

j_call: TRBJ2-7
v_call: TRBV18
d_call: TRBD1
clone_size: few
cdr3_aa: CASSLQGQGPYEQYF
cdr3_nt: TGTGCCAGCTCCCTTCAGGGACAGGGACCCTACGAGCAGTACTTC

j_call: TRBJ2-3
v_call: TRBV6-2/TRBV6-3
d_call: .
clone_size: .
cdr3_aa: CASSDIWVAEGDTQYF
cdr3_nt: TGTGCCAGCAGTGACATCTGGGTCGCGGAGGGAGATACGCAGTATTTT

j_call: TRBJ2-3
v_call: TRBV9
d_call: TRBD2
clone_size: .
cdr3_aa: CASSAAGTRQDTQYF
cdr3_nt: TGTGCCAGCAGCGCGGCCGGGACTAGGCAAGATACGCAGTATTTT

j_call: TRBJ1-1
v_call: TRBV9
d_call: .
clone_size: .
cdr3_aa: CASSVGQLNTEAFF
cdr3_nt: TGTGCCAGCAGCGTAGGACAGCTGAACACTGAAGCTTTCTTT

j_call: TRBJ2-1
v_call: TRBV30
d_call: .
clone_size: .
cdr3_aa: CAWSVSGPWRFF
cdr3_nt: TGTGCCTGGAGTGTGAGCGGACCATGGCGGTTCTTC

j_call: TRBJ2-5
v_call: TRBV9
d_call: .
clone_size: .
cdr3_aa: CASSVAIQETQYF
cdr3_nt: TGTGCCAGCAGCGTAGCTATCCAAGAGACCCAGTACTTC

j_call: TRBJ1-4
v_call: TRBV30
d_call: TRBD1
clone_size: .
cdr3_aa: CAWSGGQGAEIDEKLFF
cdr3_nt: TGTGCCTGGAGTGGAGGACAGGGGGCTGAAATTGATGAAAAACTGTTTTTT

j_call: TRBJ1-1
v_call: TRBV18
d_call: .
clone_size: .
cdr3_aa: CASSIDQANTEAFF
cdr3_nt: TGTGCCAGCTCAATAGATCAGGCGAACACTGAAGCTTTCTTT

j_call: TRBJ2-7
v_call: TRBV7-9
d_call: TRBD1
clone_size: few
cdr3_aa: CASSRQGSYEQYF
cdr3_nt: TGTGCCAGCAGCCGACAGGGGAGCTACGAGCAGTACTTC

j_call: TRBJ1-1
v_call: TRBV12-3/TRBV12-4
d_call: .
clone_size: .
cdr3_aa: CASSLVGGTEAFF
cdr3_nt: TGTGCCAGCAGTTTAGTGGGGGGCACTGAAGCTTTCTTT

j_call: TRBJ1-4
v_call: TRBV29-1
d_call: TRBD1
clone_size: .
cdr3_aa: CSGTDRGNLGEKLFF
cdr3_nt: TGCAGCGGCACCGACAGGGGCAATCTTGGTGAAAAACTGTTTTTT